A single sample is the source of the 26 T cell receptor beta chains below, sequenced in a study of cytomegalovirus exposure and HLA in healthy donors. This PCR relied on a set of 60 Vbeta primers and 13 Jbeta primers. Here immunoSEQ multiplex PCR was the method, and the copy in TCRdb shows in-frame clones only, minus some. Of around 160,000 clones listed, about 74% are singletons. Sequences were obtained from PBMCs. Receptor source: a man aged 40-50 years in good health and CMV-seropositive.

About this clone: Its ends do not fully match the called genes, so a read error is possible. The J gene is TRBJ2-7, the V gene TRBV29-1; 7 bases map to TRBD1. The germline gives CDR1 SQVTM, CDR2 ANQGSEA. The CDR3 spans 10 residues. DNA of the CDR3: TGCAGCGTTGAAACAGGGGAGCGGTACTTC. Amino acids: CSVETGERYF.

The CDR3 DNA is TGTGCCAGCAGTTCTCCGGGCGGGCGGAACACTGAAGCTTTCTTT. This translates into CASSSPGGRNTEAFF. This chain joins TRBV28 and TRBJ1-1; D not certain. The CDR3 has 15 amino acids. Germline loops: CDR1 MDHEN, CDR2 SYDVKM. The ends were cut back, 4 bases at V and 1 base at J, with 13 bases in the middle.

The J gene is TRBJ2-7, the V gene TRBV5-1, with 11 bases aligning to TRBD1. The CDR3 is made up of 15 amino acids. V gave up 5 bases and J gave up 5 bases; unmatched junction bases: 9. The germline V gene encodes CDR1 SGHRS and CDR2 YFSETQ. CDR3 in amino acids: CASSSTGTGGDEQYF. The CDR3 DNA reads as TGCGCCAGCAGTTCCACCGGGACAGGGGGGGACGAGCAGTACTTC. The variable domain in full, with the rest retrieved from reference TRBV5-1 and TRBJ2-7, is KAGVTQTPRYLIKTRGQQVTLSCSPISGHRSVSWYQQTPGQGLQFLFEYFSETQRNKGNFPGRFSGRQFSNSRSEMNVSTLELGDSALYLCASSSTGTGGDEQYFGPGTRLTVT.

This chain links TRBV7-9 with TRBJ2-3; D may be TRBD1 (7 bases). Trimming removed 5 bases at V and 6 bases at J, with 18 bases between. The germline V gene has CDR1 SEHNR and CDR2 FQNEAQ (reference sequence). The CDR3 totals 15 residues. The CDR3 sequence is CASSRTGRGLDTQYF. The CDR3 nucleotides are TGTGCCAGCAGCCGGACAGGTAGGGGACTGGATACGCAGTATTTT.

The chain combines TRBV5-4 with TRBJ2-7; 7 positions match TRBD1. Germline V gene lookup returns CDR1 SGHNT and CDR2 YYREEE (reference sequence). The V segment lost 4 bases and the J segment 5 bases; nucleotides outside the gene matches: 3. This CDR3 region has 12 residues. CDR3 residues: CASSLTGNEQYF. The CDR3 DNA sequence: TGTGCCAGCAGCCTGACAGGGAACGAGCAGTACTTC.

V and J are TRBV25-1 and TRBJ2-7; tentatively, D is TRBD2 (5 bases). The V gene lost 6 bases and the J gene lost 2 bases, with 11 bases spanning the gap. The CDR3 is 13 amino acids. Germline CDR1 MGHDK, CDR2 SYGVNS. CDR3 in amino acids: CASSQRGAYEQYF. CDR3 DNA: TGTGCCAGCAGCCAACGGGGAGCCTACGAGCAGTACTTC.

This rearrangement joins TRBV11-3 to TRBJ2-1, with 8 bases aligning to TRBD2. Unmatched junction bases numbered 2, after V lost 1 base and J lost 0 bases. Per germline, CDR1 SGHNT and CDR2 YENEEA. The CDR3 has 16 amino acids. The CDR3 bases are TGTGCCAGCAGCTTAGCCAGCGGGAGCTCCTACAATGAGCAGTTCTTC. It encodes CASSLASGSSYNEQFF. Variable domain in full (rest from reference TRBV11-3 and TRBJ2-1): EAGVVQSPRYKIIEKKQPVAFWCNPISGHNTLYWYLQNLGQGPELLIRYENEEAVDDSQLPKDRFSAERLKGVDSTLKIQPAELGDSAVYLCASSLASGSSYNEQFFGPGTRLTVL.

V and J are TRBV18 and TRBJ2-7, with 8 bases that match TRBD2. Germline CDR1 KGHSH, CDR2 LQKENI. The junction had 4 bases not matched to a gene; V was cut back by 6 bases and J by 3 bases. The CDR3 sequence is 13 residues long. CDR3 in amino acids: CASSATSGYEQYF. CDR3 DNA: TGTGCCAGCTCTGCTACTAGCGGCTACGAGCAGTACTTC.

This rearrangement joins TRBV29-1 to TRBJ1-2; 7 bases match TRBD1. V shed 5 bases and J 5 bases; nucleotides not matched to a gene: 17. This CDR3 is 16 amino acids long. Germline V gene sequence: CDR1 SQVTM, CDR2 ANQGSEA. The CDR3 spells CSVKGAGDSFFYGYTF. The CDR3 region has the DNA TGCAGCGTTAAGGGCGCAGGGGACAGCTTCTTTTATGGCTACACCTTC.

The J gene is TRBJ2-1, the V gene TRBV2; TRBD2 agrees at 10 bases. Losses at the gene ends were 3 bases for V and 4 bases for J; bases not matched to a gene: 3. Germline V gives CDR1 SNHLY, CDR2 FYNNEI. CDR3 size: 15 residues. The chain's CDR3 is CASSELAGAYNEQFF. The CDR3 coding sequence is TGTGCCAGCAGTGAGCTAGCGGGAGCTTACAATGAGCAGTTCTTC.

V gene TRBV5-1 combines with J gene TRBJ1-1; 7 bases agree with TRBD1. Trimming at V came to 4 bases and at J to 0 bases, leaving 9 bases not matched to a gene. The CDR3 has 16 amino acids. Germline loops: CDR1 SGHRS, CDR2 YFSETQ. The CDR3 sequence is CASSINRGGVNTEAFF. CDR3 bases: TGCGCCAGCAGCATCAACAGGGGTGGGGTGAACACTGAAGCTTTCTTT.

Regarding this clone: The CDR3 does not close with the conserved phenylalanine or tryptophan, likely indicating a read error. The V and J genes are TRBV7-9 and TRBJ1-4; D is possibly TRBD1 (5 bases). CDR1 is SEHNR and CDR2 is FQNEAQ in the germline V gene (reference sequence). Trimming took 5 bases from V and 5 from J, leaving 12 bases between them. This CDR3 is 14 amino acids long. The CDR3 sequence is CASSPPGLNEKLFL. CDR3 DNA: TGTGCCAGCAGCCCCCCGGGACTCAATGAAAAACTGTTTCTT.

The gene calls are TRBV5-6 and TRBJ2-3, with a tentative D call TRBD2 (6 bases). This CDR3 comprises 17 residues. V gave up 4 bases and J gave up 3 bases, with 21 bases separating them. Germline loops: CDR1 SGHDT, CDR2 YYEEEE. CDR3 in amino acids: CASSLFGEALKTDTQYF. The DNA of the CDR3 is TGTGCCAGCAGCCTTTTCGGGGAGGCGCTTAAGACAGATACGCAGTATTTT. Looking up the rest from reference TRBV5-6 and TRBJ2-3 gives the full variable domain: DAGVTQSPTHLIKTRGQQVTLRCSPKSGHDTVSWYQQALGQGPQFIFQYYEEEERQRGNFPDRFSGHQFPNYSSELNVNALLLGDSALYLCASSLFGEALKTDTQYFGPGTRLTVL.

The CDR3 loop reads CASRQVEGASGYTF. The DNA for the CDR3 is TGTGCCAGCCGCCAAGTGGAGGGGGCCAGTGGCTACACCTTC. This sequence joins TRBV28 and TRBJ1-2; 7 nucleotides align to TRBD1. Germline CDR1 reads MDHEN; CDR2 reads SYDVKM. The CDR3 spans 14 residues. V lost 8 bases, J lost 7 bases, and 13 bases stayed unmatched.

V is TRBV7-7 and J is TRBJ2-1; 10 nucleotides align to TRBD2. Germline trimming cut 5 bases from V and 7 bases from J; bases unmatched to any gene: 14. The CDR3 length is 17 residues. Germline V lookup: CDR1 SSHAT, CDR2 FNYEAQ (reference sequence). CDR3 sequence (DNA): TGTGCCAGCAGCCCTGCAGGGCTAGCGGGAGCGGGTAATGAGCAGTTCTTC. It codes for CASSPAGLAGAGNEQFF.

The V call is TRBV10-1, the J call TRBJ2-7, with D perhaps TRBD2 (6 bases). With 2 bases removed from V and 6 bases from J, the gap between germline ends came to 14 bases. Per germline, CDR1 WNHNN and CDR2 SYGVQD (reference sequence). The CDR3 contains 14 residues. The CDR3 DNA reads as TGCGCCAGCAGTGAGCAGCGGGTAGCCGGCGAGCAGTACTTC. The encoded protein is CASSEQRVAGEQYF.

V usage is TRBV19 and J usage is TRBJ2-3, with 8 bases that match TRBD2. The CDR3 spans 16 residues. Germline lookup yields CDR1 LNHDA and CDR2 SQIVND (reference sequence). Trimming took 6 bases from V and 3 from J; bases not matched to a gene: 11. The CDR3 DNA sequence: TGTGCCAGTAGCCCCATTGGAGCGGGAGCGACAGATACGCAGTATTTT. It specifies CASSPIGAGATDTQYF.

This chain joins TRBV12-5 and TRBJ2-7; D is possibly TRBD2 (6 bases). The CDR3 has 15 residues. V dropped 5 bases and J dropped 2 bases, with 16 bases sitting between them. The germline CDR1 and CDR2 sequences are LGHNT and FRNRAP. The CDR3 region is CASGKTGTGAYEQYF. The CDR3 DNA follows: TGTGCTAGTGGTAAGACCGGGACTGGGGCCTACGAGCAGTACTTC.

The chain is built from TRBV7-9 and TRBJ2-4; TRBD2 aligns across 10 bases. Looked up from germline, CDR1 is SEHNR and CDR2 is FQNEAQ (reference sequence). V shed 9 bases, J shed 6 bases, and the junction held 8 bases outside the gene matches. This CDR3 spans 14 amino acids. In DNA form, the CDR3 reads TGTGCCAGTTCAGCGGGAGGGCGGGGAAACATTCAGTACTTC. Translation: CASSAGGRGNIQYF. The full variable domain, completed using reference TRBV7-9 and TRBJ2-4, is DTGVSQNPRHKITKRGQNVTFRCDPISEHNRLYWYRQTLGQGPEFLTYFQNEAQLEKSRLLSDRFSAERPKGSFSTLEIQRTEQGDSAMYLCASSAGGRGNIQYFGAGTRLSVL.

This clone was seen just once. This rearrangement joins TRBV6-1 to TRBJ2-5; weak D call: TRBD2 (5 bases). Trimming pared 4 bases from V and 5 bases from J, leaving 23 bases between. The V gene's germline CDR1 is MNHNS and CDR2 SASEGT. The CDR3 length is 17 residues. The chain's CDR3 is CASSGPREGSLGETQYF. The CDR3 DNA reads TGTGCCAGCAGTGGACCGCGAGAGGGATCGTTGGGGGAGACCCAGTACTTC.

This clone was found a few times. The chain recombines TRBV7-9 with TRBJ2-7, with D possibly matching TRBD2 (6 bases). The V end lost 5 bases, the J end lost 6 bases, and 8 bases lay between the germline ends. CDR1 SEHNR and CDR2 FQNEAQ come from the germline V gene (reference sequence). CDR3 length: 11 residues. CDR3: CASSQTSEQYF. CDR3 nucleotide sequence: TGTGCCAGCAGCCAGACTAGCGAGCAGTACTTC.

This clone has just a few counts. The chain couples TRBV10-3 to TRBJ2-3, with 8 bases aligning to TRBD1. This CDR3 has 11 residues. V was clipped by 10 bases and J by 10 bases; unmatched bases: 7. Germline-derived CDR1 and CDR2 are ENHRY and SYGVKD. The chain's CDR3 is CATWDRSAQYF. Written as DNA, the CDR3 is TGTGCCACCTGGGACAGGTCGGCGCAGTATTTT.

The V and J genes are TRBV28 and TRBJ1-2; weak D call: TRBD1 (6 bases). This CDR3 spans 17 amino acids. Germline V gives CDR1 MDHEN, CDR2 SYDVKM. V was pared by 6 bases and J by 0 bases, with 20 bases between. The CDR3, as DNA: TGTGCCAGCAGCCCTGAGGGGGGGATTTACTCTAACTATGGCTACACCTTC. It yields the protein CASSPEGGIYSNYGYTF.

The chain uses TRBV10-1 and TRBJ2-1; TRBD1 aligns across 7 bases. There are 11 residues in the CDR3. Germline V gene lookup returns CDR1 WNHNN and CDR2 SYGVQD (reference sequence). The trim removed 10 bases at V and 10 bases at J, leaving 7 bases unmatched. CDR3 DNA: TGCGCCAAAGACAGGGTGGGGGAGCAGTTCTTC. This translates into CAKDRVGEQFF.

The chain carries TRBV13 and TRBJ2-3; D gene ambiguous. V was cut by 5 bases and J by 0 bases, with 18 bases left in between. The CDR3 consists of 17 residues. The germline V gene encodes CDR1 PRHDT and CDR2 FYEKMQ (reference sequence). The chain's CDR3 is CASSPETDLSSTDTQYF. The DNA of the CDR3 is TGTGCCAGCAGCCCAGAAACAGATTTATCTAGCACAGATACGCAGTATTTT.

V is TRBV7-2 and J is TRBJ1-2, with D possibly TRBD1 on 6 matching bases. This CDR3 contains 15 residues. In germline, CDR1 is SGHTA, CDR2 FQGNSA. The V gene lost 1 base and the J gene lost 3 bases, with 12 bases spanning the gap. The CDR3: CASSLDSGGDYGYTF. CDR3 sequence (DNA): TGTGCCAGCAGCTTAGACTCGGGGGGCGACTATGGCTACACCTTC.